Each of the 16 T cell receptor beta chains below was sequenced from the same sample in a study of siplizumab effects on memory and regulatory T cells (dated by TCRdb to the late 2010s). Library prep was done by the immunoSEQ multiplex PCR assay. Drawn from immuneACCESS, this table holds only the in-frame rearrangements with V and J called that TCRdb kept. Clones are partly lost; checked studies trace under half to an unresolved V gene and leave the rest unexplained. The sample data list some 100,000 clones, and more than 90% of these were observed just once. The biggest ten clones account for over 0.12% of the sample. The material sequenced was CD4+ T cells sorted from blood. The receptors come from a human donor in good health.

This chain joins TRBV28 and TRBJ1-1; perhaps TRBD1 as D (6 bases). The CDR3 covers 16 residues. Germline CDR1 is MDHEN and CDR2 is SYDVKM. V was trimmed by 3 bases and J by 4 bases, leaving 18 bases between them. As DNA, the CDR3 is TGTGCCAGCAGTTTGCCTCAGGGGAGCGGGAGCACTGAAGCTTTCTTT. It yields the protein CASSLPQGSGSTEAFF.

This chain links TRBV6-1 with TRBJ2-7; the match to TRBD2 covers 14 bases. Germline CDR1 and CDR2: MNHNS and SASEGT. J lost 3 bases, V lost 6 bases, and 4 bases had no gene match. This CDR3 has 15 residues. CDR3 protein: CASRGLAGGLYEQYF. The CDR3 coding sequence is TGTGCCAGCAGAGGACTAGCGGGGGGCCTCTACGAGCAGTACTTC.

This chain links TRBV30 with TRBJ2-5, with D tentatively TRBD2 (7 bases). The CDR3 spans 14 residues. Germline values: CDR1 GTSNPN, CDR2 SVGIG (reference sequence). V was shortened by 5 bases and J by 4 bases, with 17 bases between the two germline ends. CDR3 nucleotides: TGTGCCTGGCGGGCGGGGGCCTCGGGAGAGACCCAGTACTTC. It translates to CAWRAGASGETQYF.

The chain links TRBV7-3 to TRBJ2-2; perhaps TRBD1 as D (5 bases). The germline V and J ends were trimmed by 0 bases and 4 bases, with 12 bases remaining between them. CDR1 and CDR2 (germline): SGHTA, FQGTGA. The CDR3 contains 16 residues. The CDR3 bases are TGTGCCAGCAGCTTAACGACGCAGGGTAGCACCGGGGAGCTGTTTTTT. It specifies CASSLTTQGSTGELFF.

V usage is TRBV5-1 and J usage is TRBJ2-7, with TRBD1 matching 9 bases. CDR1 and CDR2 from the germline V gene are SGHRS and YFSETQ. CDR3 length: 14 residues. Trimming removed 3 bases from V and 3 bases from J; junction bases left unmatched: 4. CDR3 in amino acids: CASSSGTGNYEQYF. The CDR3 DNA reads TGCGCCAGCAGCTCCGGGACAGGGAACTACGAGCAGTACTTC.

This clone was seen just once. V is TRBV4-2 and J is TRBJ1-6; TRBD1 might be the D (5 bases). V was pared by 1 base and J by 7 bases, with 8 bases between. The CDR3 sequence is 14 residues long. The germline gives CDR1 LGHNA, CDR2 YNFKEQ. This chain's CDR3 is CASSQGQTNSPLHF. Here the CDR3 DNA reads TGTGCCAGCAGCCAAGGACAGACAAATTCACCCCTCCACTTT.

The chain employs TRBV7-9 and TRBJ1-6; no reliable D call. Germline V gene data show CDR1 as SEHNR and CDR2 as FQNEAQ (reference sequence). The CDR3 runs 17 residues. V was shortened by 5 bases and J by 7 bases, with 21 bases between the two germline ends. The CDR3 spells CASSPSPLMQTNSPLHF. The CDR3 DNA sequence: TGTGCCAGCAGCCCCTCGCCCTTGATGCAAACGAATTCACCCCTCCACTTT.

J is TRBJ2-5 and V is TRBV5-4, with D possibly being TRBD2 (5 bases). The CDR3 is 16 amino acids. The V end lost 4 bases, the J end lost 0 bases, and 16 bases lay between the germline ends. Germline V CDR1 and CDR2: SGHNT, YYREEE (reference sequence). The CDR3 loop is CASSTTEPGYQETQYF. The CDR3 DNA follows: TGTGCCAGCAGCACCACGGAGCCGGGGTACCAAGAGACCCAGTACTTC.

This clone is a singleton in its sample. The gene calls are TRBV5-1 and TRBJ1-4; 10 nucleotides match TRBD1. V was pared by 4 bases and J by 2 bases, with 11 bases of the junction left unmatched. Germline V gene sequence: CDR1 SGHRS, CDR2 YFSETQ. The CDR3 contains 18 residues. CDR3 in DNA: TGCGCCAGCAGCCTCCTCCGGGACAGGGGTGATACTAATGAAAAACTGTTTTTT. Translated, it gives CASSLLRDRGDTNEKLFF.

The chain links TRBV7-3 to TRBJ2-5, with D possibly being TRBD1 (6 bases). The CDR3 totals 13 residues. V was pared by 3 bases and J by 5 bases, with 10 bases between. Germline CDR1 is SGHTA and CDR2 is FQGTGA. DNA of the CDR3: TGTGCCAGCAGCTTGGGACAAGCCGAGACCCAGTACTTC. Translation: CASSLGQAETQYF.

The V gene is TRBV28, the J gene TRBJ2-7; tentatively, D is TRBD1 (5 bases). V shed 7 bases and J shed 6 bases, with 22 bases lying between them. The CDR3 sequence is 15 residues long. Germline assignment: CDR1 MDHEN and CDR2 SYDVKM. The CDR3 sequence is CASKRTGSPPAEQYF. DNA of the CDR3: TGTGCCAGCAAACGAACAGGCTCCCCCCCGGCCGAGCAGTACTTC.

The V gene is TRBV19, the J gene TRBJ1-4; a weak D match, TRBD1 (5 bases). Germline lookup yields CDR1 LNHDA and CDR2 SQIVND (reference sequence). V lost 5 bases to trimming and J lost 16 bases, with 20 bases between them. The CDR3 totals 13 residues. CDR3 sequence reads: CASSPREPGRGFF. Written as DNA, the CDR3 is TGTGCCAGTAGTCCGAGGGAACCGGGACGGGGGTTTTTT.

The chain recombines TRBV4-1 with TRBJ2-7; D is possibly TRBD2 (6 bases). The V end was cut by 0 bases, the J end by 6 bases, with 12 bases between. The CDR3 has 14 amino acids. The germline gives CDR1 MGHRA, CDR2 YSYEKL. Here the CDR3 DNA reads TGCGCCAGCAGCCAAGAAACTAGCCTCGGCGAGCAGTACTTC. Translation: CASSQETSLGEQYF.

The chain joins TRBV27 to TRBJ1-1, with D unclear. The V gene lost 7 bases and the J gene lost 7 bases, with 10 bases spanning the gap. This CDR3 comprises 11 residues. Germline V gene lookup returns CDR1 MNHEY and CDR2 SMNVEV (reference sequence). CDR3 amino acids: CASTQDREAFF. CDR3 sequence (DNA): TGTGCCAGCACCCAGGATCGTGAAGCTTTCTTT.

V is TRBV27 and J is TRBJ2-2; D is unclear. The V and J ends lost 0 bases and 7 bases respectively, with 6 bases between them. Germline V lookup: CDR1 MNHEY, CDR2 SMNVEV (reference sequence). The CDR3 sequence is 13 residues long. Written as DNA, the CDR3 is TGTGCCAGCAGTTTATCGGTGAACGGGGAGCTGTTTTTT. Translation: CASSLSVNGELFF.

The rearrangement uses TRBV7-2 and TRBJ2-1, with TRBD1 matching 8 bases. CDR3 size: 13 residues. Losses at the gene ends were 5 bases for V and 6 bases for J; bases not matched to a gene: 3. Germline V lookup: CDR1 SGHTA, CDR2 FQGNSA. The DNA of the CDR3 is TGTGCCAGCAGCCGAGGACAGGGCAATGAGCAGTTCTTC. Amino acids: CASSRGQGNEQFF.